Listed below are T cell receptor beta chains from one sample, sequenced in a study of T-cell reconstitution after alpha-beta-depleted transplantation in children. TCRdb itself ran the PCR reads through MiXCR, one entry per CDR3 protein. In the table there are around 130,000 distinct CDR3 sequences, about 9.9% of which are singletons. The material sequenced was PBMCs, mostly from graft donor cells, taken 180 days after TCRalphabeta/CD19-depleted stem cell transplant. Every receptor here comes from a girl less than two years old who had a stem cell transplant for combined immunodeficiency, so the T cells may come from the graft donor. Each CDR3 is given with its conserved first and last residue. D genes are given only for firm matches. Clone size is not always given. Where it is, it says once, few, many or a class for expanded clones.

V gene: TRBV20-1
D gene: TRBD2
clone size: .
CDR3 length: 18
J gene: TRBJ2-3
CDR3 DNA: TGCAGTGCTAGACTAAGACGGGGACTAGCGGGAGTCACAGATACGCAGTATTTT
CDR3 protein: CSARLRRGLAGVTDTQYF

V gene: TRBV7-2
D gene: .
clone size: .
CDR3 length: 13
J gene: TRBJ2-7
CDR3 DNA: TGTGCCAGCAGCTTGTCCGCCTTCTACGAGCAGTACTTC
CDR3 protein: CASSLSAFYEQYF

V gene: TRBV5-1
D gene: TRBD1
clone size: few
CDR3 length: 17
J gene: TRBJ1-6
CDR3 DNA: TGCGCCAGCAGCTTGTCGGGACAGGGCCCACTAGAGTCACCCCTCCACTTT
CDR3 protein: CASSLSGQGPLESPLHF

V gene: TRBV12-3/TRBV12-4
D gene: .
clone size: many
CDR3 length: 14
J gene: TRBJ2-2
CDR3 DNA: TGTGCCAGCAGTTTGTCCAGAGGCACCGGGGAGCTGTTTTTT
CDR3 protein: CASSLSRGTGELFF

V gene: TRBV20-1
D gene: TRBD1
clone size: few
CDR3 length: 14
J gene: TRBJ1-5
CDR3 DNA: TGCAGTGCTAGAGACACAGGGGTGAAGGAGGCCCAGCATTTT
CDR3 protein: CSARDTGVKEAQHF

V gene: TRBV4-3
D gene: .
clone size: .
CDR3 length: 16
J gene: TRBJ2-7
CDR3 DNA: TGCGCCAGCAGCCAAGCCCCCGGGACACACTACTACGAGCAGTACTTC
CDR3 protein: CASSQAPGTHYYEQYF

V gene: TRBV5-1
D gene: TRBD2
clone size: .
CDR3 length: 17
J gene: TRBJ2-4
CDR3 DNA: TGCGCCAGCAGCTTGGTTTGGCGGGAGGCTGCCAAAAACATTCAGTACTTC
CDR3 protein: CASSLVWREAAKNIQYF

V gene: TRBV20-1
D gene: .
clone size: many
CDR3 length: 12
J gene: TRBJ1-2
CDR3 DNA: TGCAGTGCTTTGACAGGAAGAGATGGCTACACCTTC
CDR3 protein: CSALTGRDGYTF

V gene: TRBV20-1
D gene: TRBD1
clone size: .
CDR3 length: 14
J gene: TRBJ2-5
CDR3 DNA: TGCAGTGCCACTCGGACAGGGGTAGTTAAGACCCAGTACTTC
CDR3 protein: CSATRTGVVKTQYF

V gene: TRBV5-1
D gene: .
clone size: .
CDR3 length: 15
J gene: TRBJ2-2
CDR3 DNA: TGCGCCAGCAGCTTGGGTGCTGTGAACACCGGGGAGCTGTTTTTT
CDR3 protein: CASSLGAVNTGELFF

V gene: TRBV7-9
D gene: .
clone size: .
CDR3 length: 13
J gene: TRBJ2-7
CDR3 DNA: TGTGCCAGCAGCTTAGAATTAGGATACGAGCAGTACTTC
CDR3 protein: CASSLELGYEQYF

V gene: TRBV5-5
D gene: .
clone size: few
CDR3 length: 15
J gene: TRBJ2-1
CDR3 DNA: TGTGCCAGCAGCTTGGCCACGGGATTCTACAATGAGCAGTTCTTC
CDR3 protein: CASSLATGFYNEQFF

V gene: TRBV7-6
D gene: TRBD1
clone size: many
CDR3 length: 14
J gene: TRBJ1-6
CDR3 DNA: TGTGCCACCCGACAGGGGGCGAATCATTCACCCCTCCACTTT
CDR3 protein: CATRQGANHSPLHF

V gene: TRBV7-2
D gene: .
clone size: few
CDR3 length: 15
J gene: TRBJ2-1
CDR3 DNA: TGTGCCAGCAGCCGCCAGCCACACTCCTACAATGAGCAGTTCTTC
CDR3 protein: CASSRQPHSYNEQFF

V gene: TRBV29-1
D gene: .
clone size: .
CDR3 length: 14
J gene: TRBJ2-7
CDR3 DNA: TGCAGCGTTGACCCCGGGGGATCGGGCTACGAGCAGTACTTC
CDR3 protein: CSVDPGGSGYEQYF

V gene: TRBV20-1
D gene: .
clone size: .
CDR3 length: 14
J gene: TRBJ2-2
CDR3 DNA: TGCAGTGCTAGCGGGGGGCTGAACACCGGGGAGCTGTTTTTT
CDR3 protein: CSASGGLNTGELFF

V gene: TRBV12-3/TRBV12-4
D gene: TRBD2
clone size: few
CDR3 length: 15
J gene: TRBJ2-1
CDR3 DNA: TGTGCCAGCAGTCCCACCGGGACTAGCGGCGGTGAGCAGTTCTTC
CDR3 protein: CASSPTGTSGGEQFF

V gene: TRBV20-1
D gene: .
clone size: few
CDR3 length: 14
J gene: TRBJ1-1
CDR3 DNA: TGCAGTATCTACTCCGGGCTCCTGAACACTGAAGCTTTCTTT
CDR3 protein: CSIYSGLLNTEAFF

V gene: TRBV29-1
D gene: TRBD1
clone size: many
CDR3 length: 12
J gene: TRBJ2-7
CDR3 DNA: TGCAGCGGTCGACAGGGTAGGGACGAGCAGTACTTC
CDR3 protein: CSGRQGRDEQYF

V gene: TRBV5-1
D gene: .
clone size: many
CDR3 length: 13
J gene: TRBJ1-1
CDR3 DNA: TGCGCCAGCAGCTCACAGGGAGTCGCTGAAGCTTTCTTT
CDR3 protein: CASSSQGVAEAFF

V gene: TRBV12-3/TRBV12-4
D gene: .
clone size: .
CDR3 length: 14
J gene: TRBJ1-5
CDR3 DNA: TGTGCCAGCAGTTTCACGTTTGTCAATCAGCCCCAGCATTTT
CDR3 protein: CASSFTFVNQPQHF

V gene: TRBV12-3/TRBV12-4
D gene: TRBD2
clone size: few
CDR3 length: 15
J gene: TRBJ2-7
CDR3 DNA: TGTGCCAGCAGCCCGGGACTAGCGGGAGGAGCCGAGCAGTACTTC
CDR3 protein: CASSPGLAGGAEQYF

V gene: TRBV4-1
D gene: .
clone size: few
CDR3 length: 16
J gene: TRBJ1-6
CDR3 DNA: TGCGCCAGCAGCCAAGAGGCCGGGCCGTATAATTCACCCCTCCACTTT
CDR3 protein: CASSQEAGPYNSPLHF

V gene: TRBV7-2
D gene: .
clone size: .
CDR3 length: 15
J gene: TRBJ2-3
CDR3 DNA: TGTGCCAGCAGCTTACAACAGGGTCTCACAGATACGCAGTATTTT
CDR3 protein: CASSLQQGLTDTQYF

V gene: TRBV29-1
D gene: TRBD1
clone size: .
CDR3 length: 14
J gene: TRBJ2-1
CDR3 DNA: TGCAGCCACATTACAGGGGGCCCGTGGAATGAGCAGTTCTTC
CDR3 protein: CSHITGGPWNEQFF

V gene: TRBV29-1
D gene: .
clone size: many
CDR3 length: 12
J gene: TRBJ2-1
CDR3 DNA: TGCAGCATATTCGAGGGCCACAATGAGCAGTTCTTC
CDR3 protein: CSIFEGHNEQFF

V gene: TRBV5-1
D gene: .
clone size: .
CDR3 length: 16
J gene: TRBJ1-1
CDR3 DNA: TGCGCCAGCAGCCCAGGTTTCCAGGCAAGTCACACTGAAGCTTTCTTT
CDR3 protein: CASSPGFQASHTEAFF